This TCR beta chain was retrieved from a study of blood T cell repertoires in COVID-19. On the study more broadly: Whether acute or convalescent, the COVID-19 samples came from the United States, Italy and Spain.

The CDR3 loop spans 16 amino acids. CDR1 SGHRS and CDR2 YFSETQ come from the germline V gene. V was clipped by 5 bases and J by 5 bases; unmatched bases: 15. Per the study methods: Amplification of reference gene primers provided the estimated nucleated cell counts. Clones were sequenced by immunoSEQ multiplex PCR, and TCRdb holds only the in-frame ones, with some missing. V, J and clone size are taken as reported in that table, and D and trimming were inferred from the DNA itself. The sample includes approximately 200,000 clones, around four fifths of them seen just once. The TCR originated in a man in his forties who had recovered from COVID-19. The V and J genes are TRBV5-1 and TRBJ2-7, with 8 nucleotides matching TRBD1. The sequenced sample consisted of PBMCs or T cells enriched from blood (not recorded which). CDR3 amino acids: CASRTTYRTGIHEQYF. The CDR3 nucleotides read TGCGCCAGCAGGACCACTTACCGGACAGGGATCCACGAGCAGTACTTC.